This T cell receptor beta chain came from a study of T cell repertoires in cytomegalovirus infection. As for the study in general: The authors used CMV epitopes that were HLA-C-restricted (recently identified) and HLA-B-restricted (well studied).

A single record per CDR3 protein comes from TCRdb applying MiXCR to the reads. This sample has some 920,000 distinct CDR3 sequences, with around 30% found just once. This CDR3 spans 15 amino acids. V shed 3 bases and J shed 4 bases, with 13 bases lying between them. In its sample, this clonotype was seen many times. Its antigen remains unknown. The rearrangement uses TRBV12-3 or TRBV12-4 and TRBJ2-1; tentative D call: TRBD2 (6 bases). The sequence was collected from a human donor in good health (CMV status not recorded). Some clones in this sample may be carry-over from other donors' samples. The material was cultured CD8+ T cells from PBMCs, obtained from culture after CMV antigen stimulation. CDR3 loop: CASSFPGGPYNEQFF. For the CDR3, the DNA is TGTGCCAGCAGTTTTCCCGGGGGTCCTTACAATGAGCAGTTCTTC.